The source of this T cell receptor (beta chain) is a study of T cell changes during pregnancy in multiple sclerosis. V lost 0 bases and J 5 bases, leaving 18 bases between the germline ends. Germline V CDR1 and CDR2: SGHNT, YYREEE (reference sequence). The CDR3 is made up of 17 amino acids. This clone was seen once. Sequenced by immunoSEQ multiplex PCR; TCRdb stores in-frame clones only, minus some. Here the sample spans 45,000 to 65,000 clones, 85% to 95% being singletons. Sequenced material: CD8+ T cells from peripheral blood mononuclear cells, taken in the third trimester of pregnancy. The V call is TRBV5-4, the J call TRBJ2-1, with D perhaps matching TRBD1 (6 bases). The clonotype comes from a female donor with multiple sclerosis, enrolled in a pregnancy study. The CDR3 reads CASSLAGLIGGHNEQFF. CDR3 DNA sequence: TGTGCCAGCAGCTTGGCCGGGTTAATAGGGGGACACAATGAGCAGTTCTTC.